Listed below are T cell receptor beta chains from one sample, sequenced in a study of shared clonotypes between healthy human individuals. The protocol was immunoSEQ multiplex PCR, while the TCRdb copy is restricted to in-frame clones and leaves out a portion. The repertoire has about 700,000 clones, about 92% of them found once; the top ten carry approximately 24%. The sequenced sample was naive CD8+ T cells sorted from blood. All receptors derive from a man in his thirties or forties in good health. CDR3s include the opening cysteine and the closing phenylalanine or tryptophan. The D gene is left open where the match is weak. Clone size appears in some rows only: once, few, many, or a class for an expanded clone.

size: -; length: 15; D: TRBD1; V: TRBV7-9; J: TRBJ1-1; DNA: TGTGCCAGCAGCGGACAGGGGGGCGGACGCAATGAAGCTTTCTTT; CDR3: CASSGQGGGRNEAFF
size: once; length: 15; D: TRBD1; V: TRBV10-2; J: TRBJ2-1; DNA: TGCGCCAGCAGTGTCGGACAGGGAGGCTACAATGAGCAGTTCTTC; CDR3: CASSVGQGGYNEQFF
size: -; length: 16; D: -; V: TRBV5-3; J: TRBJ2-3; DNA: TGTGCCAGAAGCTTTCTGGCGCAAAGTGGGGCAGATACGCAGTATTTT; CDR3: CARSFLAQSGADTQYF
size: -; length: 14; D: -; V: TRBV29-1; J: TRBJ2-5; DNA: TGCAGCGTTGAAACTGCGGACTATCAAGAGACCCAGTACTTC; CDR3: CSVETADYQETQYF
size: -; length: 15; D: -; V: TRBV5-1; J: TRBJ2-3; DNA: TGCGCCAGCAGCAACAGGGTTTCGGGCACAGATACGCAGTATTTT; CDR3: CASSNRVSGTDTQYF
size: -; length: 16; D: TRBD1; V: TRBV25-1; J: TRBJ2-2; DNA: TGTGCCAGCAGGCAAGAGACAGGGACAGTAACCGGGGAGCTGTTTTTT; CDR3: CASRQETGTVTGELFF
size: -; length: 14; D: -; V: TRBV6-6; J: TRBJ2-1; DNA: TGTGCCAGCAGTTACTCCCCCGGCGGCAATGAGCAGTTCTTC; CDR3: CASSYSPGGNEQFF
size: -; length: 15; D: -; V: TRBV11-2; J: TRBJ2-3; DNA: TGTGCCAGCAGCTTCGGGAGTGGGGGTTTAGGGACGCAGTATTTT; CDR3: CASSFGSGGLGTQYF
size: -; length: 14; D: -; V: TRBV6-6; J: TRBJ2-7; DNA: TGTGCCAGCAGCCCAGGAGTAGGGGGGTACGAGCAGTACTTC; CDR3: CASSPGVGGYEQYF
size: -; length: 13; D: -; V: TRBV27; J: TRBJ2-1; DNA: TGTGCCAGCAGTTTGGGCCGCTACAATGAGCAGTTCTTC; CDR3: CASSLGRYNEQFF
size: -; length: 13; D: -; V: TRBV27; J: TRBJ1-1; DNA: TGTGCCAGCAGTTTCAAGGGGCGGACTGAAGCTTTCTTT; CDR3: CASSFKGRTEAFF
size: -; length: 13; D: -; V: TRBV15; J: TRBJ2-5; DNA: TGTGCCACCAGCAGAGCTAGCCAAGAGACCCAGTACTTC; CDR3: CATSRASQETQYF
size: -; length: 16; D: TRBD1; V: TRBV25-1; J: TRBJ2-2; DNA: TGTGCCAGCAGTGGCTTGGGACAGGGGGAAGCTGGGGAGCTGTTTTTT; CDR3: CASSGLGQGEAGELFF
size: -; length: 15; D: TRBD1; V: TRBV28; J: TRBJ1-5; DNA: TGTGCCAGCAGGCGCCGGGACAGATACAATCAGCCCCAGCATTTT; CDR3: CASRRRDRYNQPQHF
size: -; length: 15; D: -; V: TRBV7-9; J: TRBJ2-1; DNA: TGTGCCAGCACCTCCCGGGACAGCGGGGAGCTAGGGGAGTTCTTC; CDR3: CASTSRDSGELGEFF
size: -; length: 11; D: -; V: TRBV6-1; J: TRBJ2-7; DNA: TGTGCCAGCAGTACGGCCTACGAGCAGTACTTC; CDR3: CASSTAYEQYF
size: -; length: 12; D: -; V: TRBV28; J: TRBJ2-3; DNA: TGTGCCAGCAACCCTCAGGGGCATACGCAGTATTTT; CDR3: CASNPQGHTQYF
size: -; length: 15; D: -; V: TRBV9; J: TRBJ2-2; DNA: TGTGCCAGCAGCGAGGGGGGCTGGGGCGCCGGGGAGCTGTTTTTT; CDR3: CASSEGGWGAGELFF
size: -; length: 14; D: TRBD1; V: TRBV5-1; J: TRBJ1-2; DNA: TGCGCCAGCAGCGCGAGGGGGCAGGAACGTGGCTACACCTTC; CDR3: CASSARGQERGYTF
size: once; length: 14; D: -; V: TRBV29-1; J: TRBJ2-1; DNA: TGCAGCGTTGAGTCATCCCAGGGGGGGACCGAGCAGTTCTTC; CDR3: CSVESSQGGTEQFF
size: -; length: 13; D: TRBD2; V: TRBV6-5; J: TRBJ2-1; DNA: TGTGCCAGCGGAGCGGGGAACTACAATGAGCAGTTCTTC; CDR3: CASGAGNYNEQFF
size: -; length: 17; D: TRBD2; V: TRBV29-1; J: TRBJ2-7; DNA: TGCAGCGTTGAAGTGGGGTCTAGCGGGCCGGAAGGGTACGAGCAGTACTTC; CDR3: CSVEVGSSGPEGYEQYF
size: -; length: 14; D: -; V: TRBV15; J: TRBJ2-1; DNA: TGTGCCACCAGCACAGAGGGGTCCTACAATGAGCAGTTCTTC; CDR3: CATSTEGSYNEQFF
size: -; length: 15; D: -; V: TRBV15; J: TRBJ2-5; DNA: TGTGCCACCAGCAGAGATAAAGGAAACCAAGAGACCCAGTACTTC; CDR3: CATSRDKGNQETQYF
size: -; length: 10; D: -; V: TRBV19; J: TRBJ2-2; DNA: TGTGCCAGTAGCCACGGGGAGCTGTTTTTT; CDR3: CASSHGELFF
size: -; length: 14; D: -; V: TRBV7-9; J: TRBJ2-7; DNA: TGTGCCAGCAGCTCCCGGGACATGTCCTACGAGCAGTACTTC; CDR3: CASSSRDMSYEQYF
size: -; length: 14; D: TRBD2; V: TRBV25-1; J: TRBJ2-1; DNA: TGTGCCAGCAATCTAGCGGGAGGGTACAATGAGCAGTTCTTC; CDR3: CASNLAGGYNEQFF
size: -; length: 14; D: TRBD1; V: TRBV30; J: TRBJ1-1; DNA: TGTGCCTGGAGTATTCAGGGGGCTATTACTGAAGCTTTCTTT; CDR3: CAWSIQGAITEAFF
size: -; length: 15; D: TRBD2; V: TRBV11-2; J: TRBJ2-7; DNA: TGTGCCAGCAGCCATATAGGGACTAGCGGCTACGAGCAGTACTTC; CDR3: CASSHIGTSGYEQYF
size: few; length: 15; D: -; V: TRBV7-8; J: TRBJ1-5; DNA: TGTGCCAGCAGCTTAGAGCCGGACAGTTATCAGCCCCAGCATTTT; CDR3: CASSLEPDSYQPQHF
size: -; length: 17; D: TRBD1; V: TRBV7-9; J: TRBJ2-7; DNA: TGTGCCAGCAGCTTGCCCGTAGGGGGGACAGGGGAGGTCGAGCAGTACTTC; CDR3: CASSLPVGGTGEVEQYF
size: -; length: 12; D: TRBD2; V: TRBV2; J: TRBJ2-1; DNA: TGTGCCAGCAGTGTCGGGGGGTGGGAGCAGTTCTTC; CDR3: CASSVGGWEQFF
size: -; length: 15; D: TRBD2; V: TRBV27; J: TRBJ2-7; DNA: TGTGCCAGCAGTTTCTCGACTAGCGGGATCGACGAGCAGTACTTC; CDR3: CASSFSTSGIDEQYF
size: -; length: 11; D: -; V: TRBV11-2; J: TRBJ2-2; DNA: TGTGCCAGCAGCTCATCGGGGGAGCTGTTTTTT; CDR3: CASSSSGELFF
size: -; length: 15; D: -; V: TRBV6-5; J: TRBJ2-7; DNA: TGTGCCAGCAGTTACGGCCGGGGCGGATTCTCCGAGCAGTACTTC; CDR3: CASSYGRGGFSEQYF
size: -; length: 16; D: -; V: TRBV4-1; J: TRBJ2-7; DNA: TGCGCCAGCAGCCAAACGCCGGGACCGACGGCCTACGAGCAGTACTTC; CDR3: CASSQTPGPTAYEQYF
size: -; length: 15; D: -; V: TRBV7-9; J: TRBJ2-1; DNA: TGTGCCAGCAGCTTAGCCGGTGTGGGAATAAATGAGCAGTTCTTC; CDR3: CASSLAGVGINEQFF
size: -; length: 15; D: TRBD2; V: TRBV30; J: TRBJ2-3; DNA: TGTGCCTGGAGTGCGGCCCAGCGGGAGGCAGATACGCAGTATTTT; CDR3: CAWSAAQREADTQYF
size: -; length: 11; D: -; V: TRBV2; J: TRBJ1-1; DNA: TGTGCCAGCAGGGGGCTCACTGAAGCTTTCTTT; CDR3: CASRGLTEAFF
size: -; length: 15; D: TRBD2; V: TRBV7-6; J: TRBJ2-3; DNA: TGTGCCAGCAGCTTCACTAGCGGGAGTGCAGATACGCAGTATTTT; CDR3: CASSFTSGSADTQYF
size: -; length: 18; D: TRBD2; V: TRBV29-1; J: TRBJ2-1; DNA: TGCAGCGTTGAAGACCTCGGACTAGCGGGAACCTCCTACAATGAGCAGTTCTTC; CDR3: CSVEDLGLAGTSYNEQFF
size: -; length: 15; D: -; V: TRBV10-3; J: TRBJ2-6; DNA: TGTGCCGCCGCGGGCATGCAATCTGGGGCCAACGTCCTGACTTTC; CDR3: CAAAGMQSGANVLTF
size: once; length: 15; D: -; V: TRBV7-2; J: TRBJ2-7; DNA: TGTGCCAGCAGCTTAGAAGTCAGGGGATTCCACGAGCAGTACTTC; CDR3: CASSLEVRGFHEQYF
size: -; length: 15; D: TRBD2; V: TRBV10-3; J: TRBJ2-1; DNA: TGTGCCATCAGTGGGGTAGCGGGAACCTACAATGAGCAGTTCTTC; CDR3: CAISGVAGTYNEQFF
size: -; length: 12; D: -; V: TRBV5-1; J: TRBJ2-3; DNA: TGCGCCAGCAGCAATGTTGGAGATACGCAGTATTTT; CDR3: CASSNVGDTQYF
size: -; length: 14; D: -; V: TRBV5-1; J: TRBJ1-1; DNA: TGCGCCAGCAGCTTGGTAGGGGAAAACACTGAAGCTTTCTTT; CDR3: CASSLVGENTEAFF
size: -; length: 16; D: TRBD1; V: TRBV4-1; J: TRBJ2-7; DNA: TGCGCCAGCAGCCAAGTTGAGACAGGGGGCTCGTACGAGCAGTACTTC; CDR3: CASSQVETGGSYEQYF
size: -; length: 13; D: -; V: TRBV6-5; J: TRBJ1-4; DNA: TGTGCCAGCCGGCCAGGGGTGGGGGAAAAACTGTTTTTT; CDR3: CASRPGVGEKLFF
size: -; length: 14; D: -; V: TRBV11-2; J: TRBJ2-4; DNA: TGTGCCGGATCTGACGGGTTAGCCAAAAACATTCAGTACTTC; CDR3: CAGSDGLAKNIQYF